The clone carrying this T cell receptor (beta chain) was seen more than once but under ten times. What it recognizes is unknown. The V and J ends lost 5 bases and 3 bases, in that order; junction bases with no gene match: 10. There are 16 residues in the CDR3. The germline V gene has CDR1 SEHNR and CDR2 FQNEAQ (reference sequence). In TCRdb, the 5' RACE reads were re-called with MiXCR into one record per CDR3 protein. This sample has hundreds of thousands of distinct CDR3 sequences, with approximately 6.1% found just once. These data are taken from a study of identical twins. Overall study findings and caveats: A lower insertion count was a feature of abundant cord blood beta clonotypes, with no such feature in memory repertoires.

Sequencing was done on a sample of naive T cells sorted from blood. This receptor was taken from a man younger than 35 in good health. The J gene is TRBJ2-1, the V gene TRBV7-9; TRBD2 matches 7 bases. CDR3 residues: CASSARTSANYNEQFF. CDR3 in DNA: TGTGCCAGCAGCGCCAGAACTAGCGCAAACTACAATGAGCAGTTCTTC.